The 19 T cell receptor beta chains in this list originate from one sample, sequenced in a study of blood T cell repertoires in COVID-19. Measured with immunoSEQ multiplex PCR; TCRdb has only the in-frame clones, and not every one. This sample has about 120,000 clones; over 60% occur once, and the top ten carry 5% to 7.5%. The sample comprised peripheral blood. Receptor source: a man in his 70s with acute or convalescent COVID-19.

V gene TRBV3-1 (or the pseudogene TRBV3-2) combines with J gene TRBJ1-1; D perhaps matches TRBD1 (5 bases). V lost 5 bases and J 1 base, leaving 11 bases between the germline ends. This CDR3 comprises 14 residues. CDR1 is LGHDT and CDR2 is YNNKEL in the germline V gene (reference sequence). CDR3 bases: TGTGCCAGCAGCTCTGTCCAGGGGAACACTGAAGCTTTCTTT. It is translated as CASSSVQGNTEAFF.

This clone was observed a single time. The chain recombines TRBV9 with TRBJ1-1; tentative D call: TRBD1 (5 bases). The V gene lost 4 bases and the J gene lost 3 bases, with 22 bases spanning the gap. There are 17 residues in the CDR3. The germline CDR1 and CDR2 sequences are SGDLS and YYNGEE. The CDR3 bases are TGTGCCAGCAGCCCAGACGGTTTGGGGCCAGAGGACACTGAAGCTTTCTTT. Translated, it gives CASSPDGLGPEDTEAFF.

This clone is a singleton in its sample. V usage is TRBV5-1 and J usage is TRBJ2-3, with D unclear. Trimming cost V 4 bases and J 0 bases, with 3 bases left between them. CDR1 is SGHRS and CDR2 is YFSETQ in the germline V gene. This CDR3 has 12 residues. The CDR3 reads CASSLSTDTQYF. CDR3 sequence (DNA): TGCGCCAGCAGCCTGAGCACAGATACGCAGTATTTT.

The chain uses TRBV4-2 and TRBJ2-6; TRBD2 agrees at 7 bases. The CDR3 sequence is 19 residues long. J was trimmed by 0 bases and V by 0 bases; bases with no gene match: 8. In germline, CDR1 is LGHNA, CDR2 YNFKEQ. CDR3 DNA sequence: TGTGCCAGCAGCCAAGAGGTCGCGGGAGTAAGCTCTGGGGCCAACGTCCTGACTTTC. Its translation: CASSQEVAGVSSGANVLTF.

V usage is TRBV3-1 (or the pseudogene TRBV3-2) and J usage is TRBJ2-5, with 15 positions matching TRBD2. The CDR3 runs to 18 residues. V shed 7 bases and J 4 bases; nucleotides not matched to a gene: 13. CDR1 and CDR2 from the germline V gene are LGHDT and YNNKEL (reference sequence). The CDR3 region is CASIQGRTSGGVGETQYF. DNA for the CDR3: TGTGCCAGCATCCAGGGTCGGACTAGCGGGGGGGTAGGAGAGACCCAGTACTTC.

The rearrangement uses TRBV6-2 or TRBV6-3 and TRBJ2-2; D may correspond to TRBD1 or TRBD2 (5 bases each). This CDR3 comprises 13 residues. Trimming took 6 bases from V and 7 from J, leaving 12 bases between them. Germline assignment: CDR1 MNHEY and CDR2 SVGEGT. The CDR3 region has the DNA TGTGCCAGCAGCCCGGGGCCGGGCGGGGAGCTGTTTTTT. Translating gives CASSPGPGGELFF.

This chain connects TRBV19 to TRBJ1-5; TRBD1 aligns across 7 bases. The CDR3 is 15 residues long. CDR1 is LNHDA and CDR2 is SQIVND in the germline V gene (reference sequence). Losses at the gene ends were 7 bases for V and 1 base for J; bases not matched to a gene: 7. CDR3 coding DNA: TGTGCCAGTAATCACGGGACAGTGAGCAATCAGCCCCAGCATTTT. This encodes CASNHGTVSNQPQHF.

This clone has only a few counts. This sample also contains other DNA sequences that code for the same CDR3. This chain connects TRBV27 to TRBJ1-6; the match to TRBD1 covers 9 bases. The CDR3 runs 14 residues. Looked up from germline, CDR1 is MNHEY and CDR2 is SMNVEV (reference sequence). The V gene end was trimmed by 7 bases and the J gene end by 8 bases; junction bases not matched to a gene: 6. The CDR3 DNA reads as TGTGCCAGCAATCCGACAGGGGGGTATTCACCCCTCCACTTT. As protein: CASNPTGGYSPLHF.

This chain connects TRBV18 to TRBJ2-7; TRBD2 agrees at 11 bases. Germline V gene data show CDR1 as KGHSH and CDR2 as LQKENI. The junction had 5 bases not matched to a gene; V was cut back by 5 bases and J by 2 bases. There are 15 residues in the CDR3. CDR3 sequence reads: CASSRTSGSTYEQYF. DNA of the CDR3: TGTGCCAGCTCAAGGACTAGCGGGTCTACCTACGAGCAGTACTTC.

This chain links TRBV12-3 or TRBV12-4 with TRBJ2-5; D gene ambiguous. Trimming left V 6 bases short and J 8 bases short, with 10 bases between. This CDR3 comprises 11 residues. CDR3 region: CASSRVNTQYF. The CDR3 DNA follows: TGTGCCAGCAGCCGGGTCAATACCCAGTACTTC.

The chain has TRBV2 and TRBJ1-5, with D tentatively TRBD1 (6 bases). Germline V gene data show CDR1 as SNHLY and CDR2 as FYNNEI. The CDR3 has 15 residues. The V end lost 4 bases, the J end lost 4 bases, and 14 bases lay between the germline ends. DNA of the CDR3: TGTGCCAGCAGTGGTTTTGGGACACAAAATCAGCCCCAGCATTTT. Protein sequence: CASSGFGTQNQPQHF.

V is TRBV28 and J is TRBJ2-7; TRBD1 might be the D (5 bases). Trimming took off 2 bases at V and 6 bases at J, with 11 bases between the two ends. The CDR3 sequence is 13 residues long. Germline CDR1 reads MDHEN; CDR2 reads SYDVKM. Here the CDR3 reads CASSLKQVGEQYF. The CDR3 DNA is TGTGCCAGCAGTTTAAAACAGGTGGGCGAGCAGTACTTC.

V and J are TRBV28 and TRBJ1-1; the D is unclear. V gave up 6 bases and J gave up 7 bases, with 12 bases separating them. The CDR3 extends over 12 amino acids. Germline CDR1 is MDHEN and CDR2 is SYDVKM. Written as DNA, the CDR3 is TGTGCCAGCAGCCTTAGTCATGGTGAAGCTTTCTTT. This codes for CASSLSHGEAFF.

This chain links TRBV7-3 with TRBJ2-6; 11 nucleotides match TRBD1. The CDR3 runs 16 residues. Germline V gives CDR1 SGHTA, CDR2 FQGTGA. The J segment lost 9 bases and the V segment lost 3 bases, leaving 7 bases of the junction unmatched. CDR3 nucleotide sequence: TGTGCCAGCAGCTTTTCCGGGACAGGGGGTGGCAACGTCCTGACTTTC. Protein sequence: CASSFSGTGGGNVLTF.

The J gene is TRBJ2-7, the V gene TRBV24-1, with TRBD1 identical over 10 bases. This CDR3 is built from 12 residues. The germline CDR1 and CDR2 sequences are KGHDR and SFDVKD. Unmatched junction bases numbered 4, after V lost 9 bases and J lost 6 bases. The CDR3 DNA sequence: TGTGCCACCTCCGGGGACAGGGGCGAGCAGTACTTC. Residues: CATSGDRGEQYF.

V gene TRBV5-1 combines with J gene TRBJ2-2, with a tentative D call TRBD2 (6 bases). V was cut by 6 bases and J by 1 base, with 7 bases left in between. Germline V CDR1 and CDR2: SGHRS, YFSETQ. CDR3 length equals 13 residues. As DNA, the CDR3 is TGCGCCAGCATGGAGGGGAACACCGGGGAGCTGTTTTTT. It encodes CASMEGNTGELFF.

This CDR3 is CATSRGLGVAGTGELFF. In DNA form, the CDR3 reads TGTGCCACCAGCAGAGGGTTGGGAGTGGCGGGGACCGGGGAGCTGTTTTTT. The chain recombines TRBV15 with TRBJ2-2, with a tentative D call TRBD2 (6 bases). This CDR3 spans 17 amino acids. The germline V gene has CDR1 LNHNV and CDR2 YYDKDF (reference sequence). V was trimmed by 1 base and J by 5 bases, leaving 17 bases between them.

The sample holds a few counts of this clone. The gene calls are TRBV5-3 and TRBJ1-4; maybe TRBD1 (6 bases). TRBV5-3 is an open reading frame, and its role is uncertain. The V end lost 4 bases, the J end lost 4 bases, and 14 bases lay between the germline ends. This CDR3 comprises 15 residues. As DNA, the CDR3 is TGTGCCAGAAGCATTTTCAGGGGATTTAATGAAAAACTGTTTTTT. It encodes CARSIFRGFNEKLFF.

This chain uses TRBV5-6 with TRBJ1-4, with D possibly matching TRBD1 (5 bases). CDR1 is SGHDT, CDR2 YYEEEE, per germline. The length of the CDR3 is 14 residues. V was shortened by 5 bases and J by 6 bases, with 14 bases between the two germline ends. The CDR3 sequence: CASRATGGDEKLFF. The CDR3 DNA sequence: TGTGCCAGCAGAGCGACCGGGGGGGATGAAAAACTGTTTTTT.